This TCR beta chain comes out of a study of T cells in Graves' hyperthyroidism and ophthalmopathy. The source material, RNA transcripts, was used to amplify TCR beta CDR3 regions. RT-PCR in the first round (using the HTBI primer set) targeted the TCR CDR3. TCRdb re-called the multiplex PCR reads through MiXCR, storing one row per CDR3 protein. Of approximately 400,000 distinct CDR3 sequences in the sample, about a fifth are singletons; the top ten hold 40%. V gave up 3 bases and J gave up 8 bases, with 11 bases separating them. The CDR3 has 13 residues. Looked up from germline, CDR1 is MNHEY and CDR2 is SVGAGI. This clonotype occurred many times.

The chain uses TRBV6-5 and TRBJ2-1; weak D call: TRBD2 (5 bases). The clonotype was recovered from a young man with Graves' ophthalmopathy. Sequenced: blood. In nucleotides, the CDR3 is TGTGCCAGCAGTTATGAGGACTGGGATGAGCAGTTCTTC. It codes for CASSYEDWDEQFF.